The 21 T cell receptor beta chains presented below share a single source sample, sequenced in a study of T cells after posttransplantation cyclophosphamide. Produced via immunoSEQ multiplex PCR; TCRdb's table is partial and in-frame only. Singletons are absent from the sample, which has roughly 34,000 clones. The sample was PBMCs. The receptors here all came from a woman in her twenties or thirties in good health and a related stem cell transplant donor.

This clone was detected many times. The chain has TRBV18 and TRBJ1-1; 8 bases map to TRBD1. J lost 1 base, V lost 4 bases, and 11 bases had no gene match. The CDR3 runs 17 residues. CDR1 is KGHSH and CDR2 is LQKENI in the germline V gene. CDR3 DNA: TGTGCCAGCTCACTCCTGTCACGTGACAGGGGGAACACTGAAGCTTTCTTT. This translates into CASSLLSRDRGNTEAFF.

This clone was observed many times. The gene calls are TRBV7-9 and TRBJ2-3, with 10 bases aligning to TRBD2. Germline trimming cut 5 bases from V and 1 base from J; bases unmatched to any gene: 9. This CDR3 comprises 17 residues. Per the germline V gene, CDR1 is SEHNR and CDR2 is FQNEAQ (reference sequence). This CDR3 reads CASSGSSTSGGTDTQYF. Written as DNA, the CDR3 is TGTGCCAGCAGCGGTTCCTCTACTAGCGGGGGCACAGATACGCAGTATTTT.

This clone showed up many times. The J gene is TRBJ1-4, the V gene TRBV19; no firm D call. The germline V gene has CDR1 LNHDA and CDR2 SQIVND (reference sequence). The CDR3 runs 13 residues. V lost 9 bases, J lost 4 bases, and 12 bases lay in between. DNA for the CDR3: TGTGCCAGCGCCGCGCGGAGTAATGAAAAACTGTTTTTT. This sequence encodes CASAARSNEKLFF.

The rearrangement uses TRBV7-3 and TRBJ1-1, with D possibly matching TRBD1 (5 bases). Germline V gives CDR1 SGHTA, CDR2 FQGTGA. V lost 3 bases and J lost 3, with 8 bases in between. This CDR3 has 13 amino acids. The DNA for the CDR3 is TGTGCCAGCAGCTTCGGGGGAGACACTGAAGCTTTCTTT. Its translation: CASSFGGDTEAFF.

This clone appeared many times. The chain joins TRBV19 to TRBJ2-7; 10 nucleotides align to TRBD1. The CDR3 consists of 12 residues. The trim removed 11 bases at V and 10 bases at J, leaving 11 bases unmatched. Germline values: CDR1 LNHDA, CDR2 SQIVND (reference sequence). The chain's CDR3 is CAAVGDRGGQYF. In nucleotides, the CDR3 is TGTGCCGCGGTCGGGGACAGGGGTGGTCAGTACTTC.

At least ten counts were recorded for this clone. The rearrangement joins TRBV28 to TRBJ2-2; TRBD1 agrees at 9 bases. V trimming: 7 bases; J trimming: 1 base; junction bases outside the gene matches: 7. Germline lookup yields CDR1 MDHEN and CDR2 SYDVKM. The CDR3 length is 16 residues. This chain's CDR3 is CASTDSGQGNTGELFF. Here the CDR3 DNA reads TGTGCCAGCACTGACTCGGGACAGGGGAACACCGGGGAGCTGTTTTTT. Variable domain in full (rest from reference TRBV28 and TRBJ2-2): DVKVTQSSRYLVKRTGEKVFLECVQDMDHENMFWYRQDPGLGLRLIYFSYDVKMKEKGDIPEGYSVSREKKERFSLILESASTNQTSMYLCASTDSGQGNTGELFFGEGSRLTVL.

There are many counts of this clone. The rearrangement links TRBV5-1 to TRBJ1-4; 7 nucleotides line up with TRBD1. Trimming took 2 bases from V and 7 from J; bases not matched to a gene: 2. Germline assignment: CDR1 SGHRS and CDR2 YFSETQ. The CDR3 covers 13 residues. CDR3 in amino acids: CASSLQGTEKLFF. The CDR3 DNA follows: TGCGCCAGCAGCTTACAGGGGACTGAAAAACTGTTTTTT.

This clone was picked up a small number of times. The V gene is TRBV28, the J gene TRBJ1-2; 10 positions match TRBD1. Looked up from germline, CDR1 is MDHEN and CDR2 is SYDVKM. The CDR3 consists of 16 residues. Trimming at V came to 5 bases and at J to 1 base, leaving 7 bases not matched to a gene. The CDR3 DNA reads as TGTGCCAGCAGTGCCCGGACAGGGGGGTTTAACTATGGCTACACCTTC. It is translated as CASSARTGGFNYGYTF.

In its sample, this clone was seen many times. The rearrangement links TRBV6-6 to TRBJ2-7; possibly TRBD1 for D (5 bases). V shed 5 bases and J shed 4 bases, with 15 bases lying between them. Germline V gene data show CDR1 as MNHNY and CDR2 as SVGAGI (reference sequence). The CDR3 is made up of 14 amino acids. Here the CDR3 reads CASSGYAQAYEQYF. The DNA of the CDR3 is TGTGCCAGCAGTGGATACGCACAGGCATACGAGCAGTACTTC.

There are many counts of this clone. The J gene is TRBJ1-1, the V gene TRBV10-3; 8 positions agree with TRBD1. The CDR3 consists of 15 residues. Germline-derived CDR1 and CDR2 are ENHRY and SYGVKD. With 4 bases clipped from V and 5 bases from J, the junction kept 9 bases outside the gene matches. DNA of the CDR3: TGTGCCATCAGTGGCCGTCAGACAGGGGATACTGAAGCTTTCTTT. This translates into CAISGRQTGDTEAFF.

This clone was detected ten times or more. The CDR3 here is CASRLAGDSTDTQYF. The DNA for the CDR3 is TGCGCCAGCCGTCTAGCGGGAGACTCCACAGATACGCAGTATTTT. The chain recombines TRBV10-2 with TRBJ2-3; 10 bases line up with TRBD2. V dropped 8 bases and J dropped 2; count of bases not matched to a gene: 7. Germline-derived CDR1 and CDR2 are WSHSY and SAAADI. CDR3 length equals 15 residues.

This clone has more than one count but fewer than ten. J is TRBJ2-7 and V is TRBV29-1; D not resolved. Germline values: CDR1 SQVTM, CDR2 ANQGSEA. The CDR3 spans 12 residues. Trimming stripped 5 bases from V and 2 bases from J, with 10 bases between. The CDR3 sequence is CSVQSRTYEQYF. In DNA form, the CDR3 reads TGCAGCGTTCAGTCCAGAACCTACGAGCAGTACTTC.

The CDR3 sequence is CASSLVAVGRSSYEQYF. The CDR3 bases are TGTGCCAGCAGCTTAGTGGCGGTCGGAAGGAGCTCCTACGAGCAGTACTTC. This chain joins TRBV7-3 and TRBJ2-7; D is unresolved. CDR3 length equals 17 residues. Trimming pared 2 bases from V and 0 bases from J, leaving 17 bases between. The germline V gene encodes CDR1 SGHTA and CDR2 FQGTGA.

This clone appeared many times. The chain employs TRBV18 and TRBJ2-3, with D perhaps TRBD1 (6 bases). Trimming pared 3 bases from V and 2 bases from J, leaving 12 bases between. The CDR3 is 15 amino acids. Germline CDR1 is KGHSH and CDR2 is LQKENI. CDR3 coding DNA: TGTGCCAGCTCACCCCCAGGGGTCCACACAGATACGCAGTATTTT. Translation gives CASSPPGVHTDTQYF.

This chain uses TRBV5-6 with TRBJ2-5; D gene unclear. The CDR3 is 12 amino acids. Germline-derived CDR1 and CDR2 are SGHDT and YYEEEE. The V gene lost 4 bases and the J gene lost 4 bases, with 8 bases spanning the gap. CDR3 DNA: TGTGCCAGCAGCACACCACCAGAGACCCAGTACTTC. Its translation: CASSTPPETQYF.

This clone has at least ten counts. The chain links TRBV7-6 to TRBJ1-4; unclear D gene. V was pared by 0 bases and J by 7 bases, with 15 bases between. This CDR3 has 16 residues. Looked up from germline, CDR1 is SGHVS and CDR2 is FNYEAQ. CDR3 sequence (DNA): TGTGCCAGCAGCTTAGCGCGGGCGGAGCTAGGTGAAAAACTGTTTTTT. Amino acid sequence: CASSLARAELGEKLFF.

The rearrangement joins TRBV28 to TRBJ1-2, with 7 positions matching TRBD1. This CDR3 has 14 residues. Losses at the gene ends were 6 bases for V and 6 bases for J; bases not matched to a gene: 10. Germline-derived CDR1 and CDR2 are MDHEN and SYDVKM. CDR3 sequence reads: CASRVTGMYDGYTF. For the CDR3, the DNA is TGTGCCAGCAGGGTGACAGGGATGTACGATGGCTACACCTTC.

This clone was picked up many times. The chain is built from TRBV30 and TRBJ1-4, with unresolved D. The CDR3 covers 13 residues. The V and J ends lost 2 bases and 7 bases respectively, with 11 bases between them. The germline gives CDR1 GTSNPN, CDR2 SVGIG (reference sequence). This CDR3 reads CAWSSEMAEKLFF. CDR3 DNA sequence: TGTGCCTGGAGTTCAGAAATGGCTGAAAAACTGTTTTTT.

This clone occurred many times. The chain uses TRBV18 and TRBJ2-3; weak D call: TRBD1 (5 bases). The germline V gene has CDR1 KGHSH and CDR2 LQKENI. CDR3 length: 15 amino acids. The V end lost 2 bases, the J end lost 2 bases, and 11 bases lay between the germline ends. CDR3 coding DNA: TGTGCCAGCTCACCAATGCAGGGATCCACAGATACGCAGTATTTT. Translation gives CASSPMQGSTDTQYF.

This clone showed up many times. CDR3 DNA sequence: TGTGCCAGCACCCTCGGAGGGGATCCCTCTGGAAACACCATATATTTT. It translates to CASTLGGDPSGNTIYF. The V call is TRBV28, the J call TRBJ1-3; D may be TRBD1 (5 bases). Trimming stripped 7 bases from V and 0 bases from J, with 16 bases between. Germline assignment: CDR1 MDHEN and CDR2 SYDVKM. The CDR3 sequence is 16 residues long.

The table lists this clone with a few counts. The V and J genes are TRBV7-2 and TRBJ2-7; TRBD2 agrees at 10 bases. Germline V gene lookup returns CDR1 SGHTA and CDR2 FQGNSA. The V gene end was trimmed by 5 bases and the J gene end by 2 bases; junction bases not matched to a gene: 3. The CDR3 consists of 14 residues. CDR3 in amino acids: CASSPLAGAYEQYF. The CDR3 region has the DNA TGTGCCAGCAGCCCGCTAGCGGGGGCCTACGAGCAGTACTTC.